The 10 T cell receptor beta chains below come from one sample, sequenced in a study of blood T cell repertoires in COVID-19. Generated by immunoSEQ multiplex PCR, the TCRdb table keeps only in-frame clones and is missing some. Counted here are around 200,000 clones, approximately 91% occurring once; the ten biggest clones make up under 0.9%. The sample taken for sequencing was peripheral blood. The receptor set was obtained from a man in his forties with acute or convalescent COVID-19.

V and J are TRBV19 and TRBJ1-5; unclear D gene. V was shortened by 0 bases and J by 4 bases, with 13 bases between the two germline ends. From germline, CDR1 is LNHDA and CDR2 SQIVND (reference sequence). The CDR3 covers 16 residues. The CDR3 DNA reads TGTGCCAGTAGTATAGAAGGGTCGGGGTGGAATCAGCCCCAGCATTTT. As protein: CASSIEGSGWNQPQHF.

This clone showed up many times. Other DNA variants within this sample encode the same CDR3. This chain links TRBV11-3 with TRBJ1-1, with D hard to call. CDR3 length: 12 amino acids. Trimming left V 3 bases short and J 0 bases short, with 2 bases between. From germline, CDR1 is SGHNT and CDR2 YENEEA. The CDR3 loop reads CASSFMNTEAFF. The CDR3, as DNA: TGTGCCAGCAGCTTCATGAACACTGAAGCTTTCTTT. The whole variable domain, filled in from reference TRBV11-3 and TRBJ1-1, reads EAGVVQSPRYKIIEKKQPVAFWCNPISGHNTLYWYLQNLGQGPELLIRYENEEAVDDSQLPKDRFSAERLKGVDSTLKIQPAELGDSAVYLCASSFMNTEAFFGQGTRLTVV.

Here the CDR3 reads CASSSGDLVHFNYGYTF. The CDR3 nucleotides read TGTGCCAGCAGCTCTGGAGACCTAGTCCATTTTAACTATGGCTACACCTTC. The J gene is TRBJ1-2, the V gene TRBV7-9; D uncertain. The V end lost 4 bases, the J end lost 1 base, and 19 bases lay between the germline ends. This CDR3 region has 17 residues. Germline CDR1 reads SEHNR; CDR2 reads FQNEAQ (reference sequence).

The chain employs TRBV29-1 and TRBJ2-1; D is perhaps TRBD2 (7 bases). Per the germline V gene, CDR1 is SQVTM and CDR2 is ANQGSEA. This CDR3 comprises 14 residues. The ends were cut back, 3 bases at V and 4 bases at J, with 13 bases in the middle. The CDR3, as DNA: TGCAGCGTTGACAGCGGGACACTATACAATGAGCAGTTCTTC. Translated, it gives CSVDSGTLYNEQFF.

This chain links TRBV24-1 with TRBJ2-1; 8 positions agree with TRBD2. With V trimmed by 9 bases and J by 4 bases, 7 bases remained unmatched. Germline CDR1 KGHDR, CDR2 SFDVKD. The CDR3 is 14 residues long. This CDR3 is CATFERELYNEQFF. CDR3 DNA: TGTGCCACCTTCGAGCGGGAGTTATACAATGAGCAGTTCTTC.

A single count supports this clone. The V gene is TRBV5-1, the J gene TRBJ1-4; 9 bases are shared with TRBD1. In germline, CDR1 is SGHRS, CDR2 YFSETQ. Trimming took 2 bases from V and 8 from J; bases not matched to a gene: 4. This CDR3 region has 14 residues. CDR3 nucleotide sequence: TGCGCCAGCAGCTTCGGGACAGGGCAAGAAAAACTGTTTTTT. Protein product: CASSFGTGQEKLFF.

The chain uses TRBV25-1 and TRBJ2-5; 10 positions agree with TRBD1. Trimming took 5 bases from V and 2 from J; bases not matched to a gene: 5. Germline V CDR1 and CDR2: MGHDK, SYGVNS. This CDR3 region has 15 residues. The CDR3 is CASSLRTGGQETQYF. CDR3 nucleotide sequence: TGTGCCAGCAGTTTAAGGACAGGGGGGCAAGAGACCCAGTACTTC.

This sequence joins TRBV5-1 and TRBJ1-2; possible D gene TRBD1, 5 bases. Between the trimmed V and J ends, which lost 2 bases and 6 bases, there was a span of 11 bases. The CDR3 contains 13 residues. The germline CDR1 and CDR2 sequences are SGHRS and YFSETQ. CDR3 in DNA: TGCGCCAGCAGCTTAGGGGCCAGGGATGGCTACACCTTC. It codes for CASSLGARDGYTF.

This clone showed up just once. CDR3 DNA: TGTGCCAGCAGCCCCAATAGAGGCATTGAAGCTTTCTTT. This encodes CASSPNRGIEAFF. The chain recombines TRBV6-5 with TRBJ1-1; D uncertain. Germline CDR1 MNHEY, CDR2 SVGAGI. Trimming removed 6 bases at V and 7 bases at J, with 15 bases between. The CDR3 consists of 13 residues.

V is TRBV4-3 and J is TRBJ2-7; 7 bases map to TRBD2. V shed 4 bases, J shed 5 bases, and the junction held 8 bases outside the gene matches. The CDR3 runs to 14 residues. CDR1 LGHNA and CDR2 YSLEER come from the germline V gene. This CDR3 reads CASSLGLDINEQYF. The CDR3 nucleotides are TGCGCCAGCAGCCTAGGACTAGATATAAACGAGCAGTACTTC.